The entry that follows covers one T cell receptor (beta chain) sequence. Its specificity is unknown. Trimming cost V 7 bases and J 4 bases, with 16 bases left between them. The CDR3 contains 14 residues. Treatment specified: approximately 9-day PBMC culture with coronavirus spike peptide pools or control peptides (ViraFEST assay). Peptide pool stimulation in ViraFEST expanded antigen-specific T cells, whose TCRs were then sequenced. This entry belongs to a study of vaccination and CD4 T cells after COVID-19. The wider study: Cells were stimulated with overlapping spike peptide pools from SARS-CoV-2, HCoV-NL63, HCoV-OC43 and HCoV-229E.

Sequenced with the Oncomine TCR Beta short-read assay was DNA taken from cultured CD4+ T cells. TCRdb ran MiXCR on the PCR reads and lists one entry per CDR3 protein. The sample shows about 14,000 distinct CDR3 sequences, around 56% of them seen only once. Sequenced input: CD4+ T cells from blood, cultured in vitro. This sequence was found in a human donor who had recovered from COVID-19. The V gene is TRBV12-3 or TRBV12-4, the J gene TRBJ1-2; D is uncertain. CDR3 amino acids: CASTIAGRSYGYTF. The DNA of the CDR3 is TGTGCCAGCACCATAGCAGGACGGAGCTATGGCTACACCTTC.